This T cell receptor (beta chain) appears in the sequencing data of a study of T cell responses to AZD1222 COVID-19 vaccine. Study background: Whether given at about 4 or about 12 weeks, second doses were pooled.

Profiling relied on immunoSEQ multiplex PCR, and the TCRdb table lists in-frame clones only, not all of them. Of 150,000 or so clones in the sample, roughly nine tenths were seen once. With regard to this clone: Its antigen is undetermined.

The study, taken as a whole, reports: Sampling captured repertoires only after the peak T cell response. A rise in Spike-specific TCR breadth and depth followed two AZD1222 doses. The donors showed a predominance of white British ancestry and of females, with possible underestimation of clonal diversity.

V lost 0 bases and J 7 bases, leaving 10 bases between the germline ends. The CDR3 length is 14 residues. Germline CDR1 is LGHDT and CDR2 is YNNKEL (reference sequence). The source is an adult in good health. The specimen comprised peripheral blood, sampled on day 0 of AZD1222 vaccination. The V gene is TRBV3-1 (or the pseudogene TRBV3-2), the J gene TRBJ1-5; perhaps TRBD1 as D (5 bases). In DNA form, the CDR3 reads TGTGCCAGCAGCCAAGAGACGGACAACCAGCCCCAGCATTTT. This codes for CASSQETDNQPQHF.